Sequencing of this T cell receptor beta chain was carried out in a study of blood T cell repertoires in COVID-19 (dated by TCRdb to the early 2020s). At the level of the whole study: Samples covering the acute and convalescent phases of COVID-19 were provided by collaborators in the United States, Italy and Spain. Where available, HLA class I and class II types were obtained from metadata supplied by the sample provider rather than from assay-based typing. The dataset comprised deeply sampled blood TCRbeta repertoires from subjects exposed to, actively infected with, or recovered from COVID-19. The sample metadata nearly always contained a de-identified subject ID, COVID-19 status, age in years and sex. The repertoires were made available in a free public database intended to serve as a resource for research on the immune response to SARS-CoV-2. The samples were drawn from the first 160 participants of the ongoing ImmuneRACE study and from 950 to 1,500 subjects provided by 6 global collaborators. The prospective study material was composed of cDNA or gDNA derived from T cells, B-cell-depleted T cells, or PBMCs. General study outcomes and caveats: How much clinical and demographic metadata was included differed by source and by participant, and the metadata was provided uncurated.

With respect to this clone: Its antigen is not yet known. No base-level quality is on record; no much larger clone is a single base apart.

The germline V gene specifies SGHTA as CDR1 and FQGNSA as CDR2. V gives up 5 bases and J gives up 1 base, and the segment between their germline ends measures 18 bases. The CDR3 starts with the cysteine, ends with the phenylalanine, and has 17 residues. CDR3 DNA is the only sequence kept; it has 51 bases, read in frame from the first base. Participants in the prospective study were aged roughly 18 to 100 years, lived in 20 to 30 United States geographic areas, and enrolled through a virtual design. To assign participants to cohorts, the prospective study relied on clinical history that participants themselves reported in a screening survey and a study questionnaire. In the prospective study, mobile phlebotomists collected whole blood, serum and a nasopharyngeal or oropharyngeal swab from each participant. Over a roughly 2-month period, participants in the prospective study had the option of providing additional blood draws and questionnaires. Prospective study blood samples were shipped either frozen or at room temperature before DNA extraction.

TCRbeta CDR3 regions were amplified from genomic DNA using the immunoSEQ Assay, a bias-controlled multiplex PCR. In the authors' own workflow: The number of nucleated cells in each sample was estimated by amplification of reference gene primers within the assay. To quantify the absolute abundance of each unique TCRbeta CDR3 rearrangement, sequence reads were collapsed and filtered. For each sample, productive Simpson clonality was calculated by taking the square root of Simpson's diversity index across productive rearrangements. The source is immuneACCESS, and TCRdb retained only in-frame sequences with V and J called. Part of the clones is not carried over; for the studies checked, unresolved V genes explain less than half of this, and the remainder is unexplained. V and J calls plus clone size are reproduced from that table; the DNA served to infer D and trimming. The sample includes 300,000 to 350,000 clones, with 90% observed a single time. The top ten constitute approximately 4.5% of the sample.

The material sequenced was PBMCs or T cells enriched from blood (not recorded which). The sequence joins TRBV7-2 to TRBJ2-4; TRBD2 is possibly the D segment (6 matching bases). The receptor's source is a woman aged 18-35 years with acute COVID-19. For the CDR3, the sequence is CASSHAGQSLAKNIQYF. The nucleotide sequence reads TGTGCCAGCAGCCACGCGGGGCAGTCTTTGGCCAAAAACATTCAGTACTTC.